Below are 14 T cell receptor beta chains sequenced from a single sample in a study of shared clonotypes between healthy human individuals. The assay was immunoSEQ multiplex PCR, and TCRdb's table has in-frame clones only and misses some. The sample has around 940,000 clones, more than 75% seen once. Material for sequencing was memory CD4+ T cells sorted from blood. Subset specified: CD45RA-negative fraction. These receptors were obtained from a man aged 18 to 35 in good health.

The chain combines TRBV30 with TRBJ2-1, with TRBD2 matching 12 bases. CDR3 length: 17 residues. V lost 3 bases and J lost 10; bases outside the gene matches: 16. Germline V gene sequence: CDR1 GTSNPN, CDR2 SVGIG (reference sequence). CDR3 amino acids: CAWRAPRLAGGPEEQFF. The CDR3 nucleotides are TGTGCCTGGAGGGCCCCCCGTCTAGCGGGGGGGCCGGAGGAGCAGTTCTTC.

The chain is built from TRBV7-2 and TRBJ2-7; 9 bases are a match to TRBD2. Trimming at V came to 5 bases and at J to 4 bases, leaving 12 bases not matched to a gene. From germline, CDR1 is SGHTA and CDR2 FQGNSA. The CDR3 extends over 16 amino acids. CDR3 bases: TGTGCCAGCAGCCCAGAATTAGCGGGAGCACTTTACGAGCAGTACTTC. Protein product: CASSPELAGALYEQYF. The whole variable domain, remainder taken from reference TRBV7-2 and TRBJ2-7, is GAGVSQSPSNKVTEKGKDVELRCDPISGHTALYWYRQSLGQGLEFLIYFQGNSAPDKSGLPSDRFSAERTGGSVSTLTIQRTQQEDSAVYLCASSPELAGALYEQYFGPGTRLTVT.

The gene calls are TRBV19 and TRBJ1-1, with D possibly being TRBD1 (5 bases). Trimming took off 2 bases at V and 6 bases at J, with 13 bases between the two ends. Germline CDR1 and CDR2: LNHDA and SQIVND (reference sequence). The CDR3 is made up of 14 amino acids. CDR3 DNA: TGTGCCAGTAGTATATCTAACAGGTTCGCTGAAGCTTTCTTT. Translated: CASSISNRFAEAFF.

J is TRBJ2-3 and V is TRBV14, with TRBD1 identical over 8 bases. The germline V gene has CDR1 SGHDN and CDR2 FVKESK. J gave up 5 bases and V 0 bases, and 7 bases lay outside the gene matches. The CDR3 spans 16 residues. The CDR3, as DNA: TGTGCCAGCAGCCAAGATACGGGCAGGGGGCGAGATACGCAGTATTTT. As protein: CASSQDTGRGRDTQYF.

This chain connects TRBV4-1 to TRBJ2-2; 15 nucleotides agree with TRBD2. CDR1 and CDR2 from the germline V gene are MGHRA and YSYEKL. Trimming at V came to 4 bases and at J to 7 bases, leaving 4 bases not matched to a gene. The CDR3 loop spans 16 amino acids. CDR3 amino acids: CASSPGLAGGHGELFF. As DNA, the CDR3 is TGCGCCAGCAGCCCCGGACTAGCGGGGGGGCACGGGGAGCTGTTTTTT.

The V gene is TRBV6-1, the J gene TRBJ1-6; 8 bases fit TRBD1. Germline V CDR1 and CDR2: MNHNS, SASEGT. The J segment lost 7 bases and the V segment lost 6 bases, leaving 14 bases of the junction unmatched. This CDR3 contains 17 residues. The CDR3 is CASREPSGQGRNSPLHF. Written as DNA, the CDR3 is TGTGCCAGCAGGGAACCTTCTGGACAGGGTCGGAATTCACCCCTCCACTTT.

This chain joins TRBV7-2 and TRBJ1-1; a weak D match, TRBD1 (6 bases). This CDR3 is built from 14 residues. The germline CDR1 and CDR2 sequences are SGHTA and FQGNSA. V shed 5 bases and J shed 10 bases, with 20 bases lying between them. The CDR3 DNA follows: TGTGCCAGCAGCGCAACTCAGGGGCGCAGAGGAGCTTTCTTT. Its protein product is CASSATQGRRGAFF.

As concerns this clone: The germline gene is not matched at one end of the junction; a read error may be the cause. This chain connects TRBV28 to TRBJ2-1; D perhaps matches TRBD1 (5 bases). This CDR3 spans 10 amino acids. The germline V gene encodes CDR1 MDHEN and CDR2 SYDVKM. CDR3 DNA: TGTGCCAGCAGCTCTAACCGCAGGGTCTTC. It specifies CASSSNRRVF.

The rearrangement uses TRBV9 and TRBJ1-1; 7 bases map to TRBD1. CDR3 size: 14 residues. With V trimmed by 4 bases and J by 1 base, 4 bases remained unmatched. In germline, CDR1 is SGDLS, CDR2 YYNGEE. CDR3 protein: CASSPDRANTEAFF. The CDR3 DNA sequence: TGTGCCAGCAGCCCCGACAGGGCGAACACTGAAGCTTTCTTT.

This clone has just one count. The V call is TRBV11-3, the J call TRBJ2-1; 15 bases are shared with TRBD2. This CDR3 contains 16 residues. Trimming took 5 bases from V and 9 from J; bases not matched to a gene: 8. Per germline, CDR1 SGHNT and CDR2 YENEEA. The CDR3 loop reads CASSPQGTSGGTEQFF. As DNA, the CDR3 is TGTGCCAGCAGCCCACAGGGGACTAGCGGGGGGACTGAGCAGTTCTTC. The variable domain in full, with the rest retrieved from reference TRBV11-3 and TRBJ2-1, is EAGVVQSPRYKIIEKKQPVAFWCNPISGHNTLYWYLQNLGQGPELLIRYENEEAVDDSQLPKDRFSAERLKGVDSTLKIQPAELGDSAVYLCASSPQGTSGGTEQFFGPGTRLTVL.

The chain has TRBV6-1 and TRBJ2-7, with 9 bases matching TRBD2. Germline V gene sequence: CDR1 MNHNS, CDR2 SASEGT. The CDR3 contains 13 residues. The ends lost 9 bases at V and 2 bases at J; junction bases unmatched: 5. CDR3 sequence: CASTTSGPYEQYF. The CDR3 nucleotides read TGTGCCAGTACGACTAGCGGCCCCTACGAGCAGTACTTC.

The chain combines TRBV10-1 with TRBJ2-2, with 12 bases that match TRBD2. From germline, CDR1 is WNHNN and CDR2 SYGVQD (reference sequence). This CDR3 has 17 residues. The J segment lost 5 bases and the V segment lost 8 bases, leaving 12 bases of the junction unmatched. The CDR3 sequence: CASRWTSGNPGTGELFF. CDR3 nucleotide sequence: TGCGCCAGCCGTTGGACTAGCGGGAACCCAGGGACCGGGGAGCTGTTTTTT.

Concerning this clone: Other DNA sequences in this specimen translate into the identical CDR3. The chain joins TRBV11-2 to TRBJ2-3; D is ambiguous. Trimming stripped 1 base from V and 1 base from J, with 3 bases between. The CDR3 length is 13 residues. CDR1 SGHAT and CDR2 FQNNGV come from the germline V gene. The chain's CDR3 is CASSLAGTDTQYF. The DNA of the CDR3 is TGTGCCAGCAGCTTAGCGGGCACAGATACGCAGTATTTT.

The V call is TRBV19, the J call TRBJ2-7; D possibly uses TRBD1 or TRBD2 (5 bases each). Germline CDR1 is LNHDA and CDR2 is SQIVND (reference sequence). This CDR3 has 15 amino acids. Trimming left V 7 bases short and J 1 base short, with 17 bases between. The CDR3 sequence: CASIGREPLSYEQYF. The CDR3 bases are TGTGCCAGTATTGGCAGGGAGCCTTTGTCCTACGAGCAGTACTTC.